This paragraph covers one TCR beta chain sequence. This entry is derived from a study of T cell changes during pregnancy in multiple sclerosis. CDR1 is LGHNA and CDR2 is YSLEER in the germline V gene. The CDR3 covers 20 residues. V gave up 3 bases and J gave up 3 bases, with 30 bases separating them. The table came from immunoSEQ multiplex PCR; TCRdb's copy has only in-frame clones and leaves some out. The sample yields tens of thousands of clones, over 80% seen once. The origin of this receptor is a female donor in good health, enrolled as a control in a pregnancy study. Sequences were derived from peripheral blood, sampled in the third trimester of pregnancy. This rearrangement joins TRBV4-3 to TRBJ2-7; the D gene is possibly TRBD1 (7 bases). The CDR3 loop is CASSHNTGQRIGEDGYEQYF. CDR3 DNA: TGCGCCAGCAGCCATAATACGGGACAGCGTATTGGGGAGGACGGCTACGAGCAGTACTTC.